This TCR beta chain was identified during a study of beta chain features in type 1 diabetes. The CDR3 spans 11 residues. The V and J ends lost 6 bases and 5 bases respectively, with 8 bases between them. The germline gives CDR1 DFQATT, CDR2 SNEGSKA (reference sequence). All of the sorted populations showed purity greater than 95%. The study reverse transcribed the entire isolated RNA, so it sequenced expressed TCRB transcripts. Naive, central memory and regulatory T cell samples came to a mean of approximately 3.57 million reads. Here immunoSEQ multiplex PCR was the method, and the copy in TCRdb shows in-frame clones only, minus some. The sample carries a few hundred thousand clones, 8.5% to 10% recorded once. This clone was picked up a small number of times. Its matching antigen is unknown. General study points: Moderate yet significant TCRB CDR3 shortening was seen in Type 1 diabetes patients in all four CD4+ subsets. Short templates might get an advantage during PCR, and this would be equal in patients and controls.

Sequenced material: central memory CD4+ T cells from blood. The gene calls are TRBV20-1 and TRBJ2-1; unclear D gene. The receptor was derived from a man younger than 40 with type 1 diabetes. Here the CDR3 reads CSALTNNEQFF. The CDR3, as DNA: TGCAGTGCCCTTACTAACAATGAGCAGTTCTTC.